Listed below are T cell receptor beta chains from one sample, sequenced in a study of blood T cell repertoires in COVID-19. Some clones are missing from TCRdb's copy, which holds only in-frame ones; the method was immunoSEQ multiplex PCR. The table shows around 620,000 clones, with 70% to 90% occurring only once. Sequencing was performed on peripheral blood. Receptors originate from a woman younger than 30 with acute or convalescent COVID-19. CDR3s include the opening cysteine and the closing phenylalanine or tryptophan. D genes are given only for firm matches. Part of the rows lack a size; the others show once, few, many or a class for expanded clones.

abundance	d_gene	v_gene	j_gene	CDR3aa	CDR3nt
NA	NA	TRBV10-3	TRBJ2-3	CAISEFFGAGEATDTQYF	TGTGCCATCAGTGAGTTCTTTGGAGCGGGTGAAGCCACAGATACGCAGTATTTT
few	TRBD2	TRBV19	TRBJ2-1	CASSIGLADYNEQFF	TGTGCCAGTAGTATAGGACTAGCGGACTACAATGAGCAGTTCTTC
NA	NA	TRBV6-6	TRBJ1-1	CASSLRVGGTEAFF	TGTGCCAGCAGTTTAAGGGTTGGGGGGACTGAAGCTTTCTTT
NA	NA	TRBV19	TRBJ1-1	CASSIVKNTEAFF	TGTGCCAGTAGTATAGTCAAGAACACTGAAGCTTTCTTT
NA	TRBD2	TRBV19	TRBJ2-7	CASSPSSGRTYEQYF	TGTGCCAGTAGTCCCTCTAGCGGGAGAACCTACGAGCAGTACTTC
NA	NA	TRBV9	TRBJ1-1	CASSYSGNTEAFF	TGTGCCAGCAGCTATTCCGGGAACACTGAAGCTTTCTTT
NA	NA	TRBV29-1	TRBJ1-1	CSVGVQGSIPEAFF	TGCAGCGTGGGGGTACAGGGAAGTATTCCTGAAGCTTTCTTT
NA	TRBD1	TRBV29-1	TRBJ1-2	CSVVDRGYTF	TGCAGCGTTGTGGACAGGGGCTACACCTTC
NA	NA	TRBV7-9	TRBJ2-7	CASSSSHISYEQYF	TGTGCCAGCAGCTCCTCCCACATTTCCTACGAGCAGTACTTC
NA	TRBD2	TRBV5-1	TRBJ2-3	CASSLAATDTQYF	TGCGCCAGCAGTCTAGCGGCCACAGATACGCAGTATTTT